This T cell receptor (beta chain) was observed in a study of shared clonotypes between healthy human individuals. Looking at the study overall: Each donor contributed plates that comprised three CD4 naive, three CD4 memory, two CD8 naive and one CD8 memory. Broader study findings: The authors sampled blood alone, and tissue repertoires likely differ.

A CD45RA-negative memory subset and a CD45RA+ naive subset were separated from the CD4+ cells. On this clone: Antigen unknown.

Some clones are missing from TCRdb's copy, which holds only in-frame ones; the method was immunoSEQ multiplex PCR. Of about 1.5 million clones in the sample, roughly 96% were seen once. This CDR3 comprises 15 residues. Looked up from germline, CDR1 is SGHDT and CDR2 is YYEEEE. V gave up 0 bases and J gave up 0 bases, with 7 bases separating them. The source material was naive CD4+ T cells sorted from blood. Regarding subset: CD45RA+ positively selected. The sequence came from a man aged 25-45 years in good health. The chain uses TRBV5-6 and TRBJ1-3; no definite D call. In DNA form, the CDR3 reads TGTGCCAGCAGCTTGGTCCCAGACTCTGGAAACACCATATATTTT. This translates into CASSLVPDSGNTIYF.